A single sample is the source of the 30 T cell receptor beta chains below, sequenced in a study of prognosis after radiotherapy for stage I lung cancer. Amplicons of TCR beta CDR3 were generated from genomic DNA by two-round multiplex PCR. Used in first-round PCR were primers specific to each TRBV and TRBJ gene. MiXCR was run by TCRdb on the multiplex PCR reads, yielding one entry per CDR3 protein. The sample yields about 18,000 distinct CDR3 sequences, approximately 30% seen once. Sequencing used PBMCs, obtained before or after stereotactic body radiation therapy (not recorded which). The receptor set was obtained from a donor of 50 years or more with non-small cell lung cancer.

With respect to this clonotype: This likely came from a read error, as a far larger clone is one base away. The rearrangement joins TRBV25-1 to TRBJ2-5, with 7 bases matching TRBD1. The better agreement between TRBJ2-1 and the DNA end casts doubt on the J call. There are 11 residues in the CDR3. Germline assignment: CDR1 MGHDK and CDR2 SYGVNS. CDR3 nucleotides: TGTGCCAGCACCACAGGGGATAAGCAGTTCTTC. It is translated as CASTTGDKQFF.

This clonotype appeared many times. The rearrangement uses TRBV28 and TRBJ2-2; 7 bases are a match to TRBD1. CDR1 and CDR2 (germline): MDHEN, SYDVKM. Trimming took 4 bases from V and 5 from J; bases not matched to a gene: 7. CDR3 length: 15 amino acids. The DNA of the CDR3 is TGTGCCAGCAGTTCCTCCAGACAGGGTACCGGGGAGCTGTTTTTT. It yields the protein CASSSSRQGTGELFF.

This clonotype was picked up many times. V gene TRBV15 combines with J gene TRBJ2-7; perhaps TRBD1 as D (5 bases). Per the germline V gene, CDR1 is LNHNV and CDR2 is YYDKDF (reference sequence). With 3 bases removed from V and 4 bases from J, the gap between germline ends came to 19 bases. The CDR3 totals 16 residues. The CDR3 DNA reads TGTGCCACCAGCAGCTCGAAGGGGCGTCAGGTTTACGAGCAGTACTTC. It codes for CATSSSKGRQVYEQYF. Based on the CDR3 plus reference TRBV15 and TRBJ2-7, the full variable domain is DAMVIQNPRYQVTQFGKPVTLSCSQTLNHNVMYWYQQKSSQAPKLLFHYYDKDFNNEADTPDNFQSRRPNTSFCFLDIRSPGLGDTAMYLCATSSSKGRQVYEQYFGPGTRLTVT.

This clonotype was detected many times. CDR3 amino acids: CSAERLTGDNEQFF. The CDR3 nucleotides read TGCAGTGCCGAAAGACTGACAGGCGACAATGAGCAGTTCTTC. The genes are TRBV20-1 and TRBJ2-1; D might be TRBD1 (6 bases). CDR3 length: 14 residues. Germline V gene lookup returns CDR1 DFQATT and CDR2 SNEGSKA (reference sequence). The V end was cut by 6 bases, the J end by 5 bases, with 17 bases between.

This clonotype came up many times. The gene calls are TRBV28 and TRBJ1-1; D is possibly TRBD1 (5 bases). The germline V gene encodes CDR1 MDHEN and CDR2 SYDVKM. This CDR3 spans 15 amino acids. V lost 4 bases and J lost 1, with 13 bases in between. The CDR3 here is CASSSSGHKNTEAFF. The DNA for the CDR3 is TGTGCCAGCAGTTCATCAGGACATAAGAACACTGAAGCTTTCTTT.

This clonotype has ten or more counts. CDR3 sequence reads: CSASVYSRETQYF. The CDR3 DNA follows: TGCAGTGCTAGTGTGTACTCGCGAGAGACCCAGTACTTC. The chain links TRBV20-1 to TRBJ2-5; D remains ambiguous. The germline V gene has CDR1 DFQATT and CDR2 SNEGSKA (reference sequence). This CDR3 has 13 residues. The V end lost 3 bases, the J end lost 4 bases, and 12 bases lay between the germline ends.

The table lists this clonotype with many counts. This may be a read error, as it is one base from a much larger clone. The CDR3 loop reads CASSQVNLCFSDEQFF. CDR3 bases: TGCGCCAGCAGCCAAGTGAATCTGTGTTTTAGCGATGAGCAGTTCTTC. The chain recombines TRBV4-1 with TRBJ2-1, with a possible D match to TRBD2 (5 bases). CDR3 length: 16 amino acids. CDR1 is MGHRA and CDR2 is YSYEKL in the germline V gene. V lost 1 base and J lost 8, with 18 bases in between.

Many counts were recorded for this clonotype. The V and J genes are TRBV7-2 and TRBJ2-3; 10 nucleotides agree with TRBD1. The germline V gene encodes CDR1 SGHTA and CDR2 FQGNSA. V was pared by 4 bases and J by 0 bases, with 7 bases of the junction left unmatched. This CDR3 is 17 amino acids long. The CDR3 coding sequence is TGTGCCAGCAGCTCGAGCCTGGGACAGGGGAGCACAGATACGCAGTATTTT. Translating it yields CASSSSLGQGSTDTQYF.

Concerning this clonotype itself: This likely reflects a read error, since a far larger clone is one base away. The rearrangement joins TRBV6-4 to TRBJ1-3; no clear D gene. The length of the CDR3 is 17 residues. Per germline, CDR1 MRHNA and CDR2 SNTAGT. The CDR3 region is CASSYSRSLYSGNTIYF. The CDR3 bases are TGTGCCAGCAGTTACTCGAGGAGCCTTTACTCTGGAAACACCATATATTTT.

This clonotype was observed many times. This chain joins TRBV10-3 and TRBJ2-5, with 10 bases identical to TRBD2. The CDR3 spans 17 residues. V gave up 2 bases and J gave up 1 base; unmatched junction bases: 7. Germline loops: CDR1 ENHRY, CDR2 SYGVKD. The CDR3 loop is CAISEPPLAGAQETQYF. CDR3 bases: TGTGCCATCAGTGAGCCCCCTCTAGCGGGAGCCCAAGAGACCCAGTACTTC.

This rearrangement joins TRBV28 to TRBJ2-5; perhaps TRBD1 as D (6 bases). Germline values: CDR1 MDHEN, CDR2 SYDVKM. The CDR3 spans 13 residues. Between the trimmed V and J ends, which lost 5 bases and 5 bases, there was a span of 12 bases. CDR3 DNA: TGTGCCAGCAGTAGGGGTGGGGGCGAGACCCAGTACTTC. Protein sequence: CASSRGGGETQYF.

The sample holds many counts of this clonotype. The chain couples TRBV2 to TRBJ1-5; D gene ambiguous. This CDR3 has 13 residues. V was pared by 4 bases and J by 3 bases, with 7 bases between. Germline-derived CDR1 and CDR2 are SNHLY and FYNNEI. CDR3 amino acids: CASSGSYNQPQHF. The CDR3 bases are TGTGCCAGCAGTGGGAGTTACAATCAGCCCCAGCATTTT.

This clonotype has just one count. Only one base separates this from a far larger clonotype, so it likely reflects a read error. V is TRBV7-2 and J is TRBJ2-5; perhaps D is TRBD1 or TRBD2 (5 bases each). The J call could be wrong; TRBJ2-1 is a better fit for the DNA end. The CDR3 has 12 amino acids. Germline CDR1 reads SGHTA; CDR2 reads FQGNSA. The DNA for the CDR3 is TGTGCCAGCAGCAACGGGGCTGGTGAGCAGTTCTTC. Residues: CASSNGAGEQFF.

This clonotype was counted at least ten times. CDR3 loop: CASSLGLKETQYF. The DNA of the CDR3 is TGTGCCAGCAGTTTAGGGCTAAAAGAGACCCAGTACTTC. The chain couples TRBV12-3 or TRBV12-4 to TRBJ2-5; D is unresolved. The V and J ends lost 1 base and 3 bases respectively, with 6 bases between them. The CDR3 has 13 residues.

With respect to this clonotype: The likely explanation is a read error, given a far larger clone one base away. V usage is TRBV6-9 and J usage is TRBJ1-1; a possible D gene is TRBD1 (5 bases). In germline, CDR1 is MNHGY, CDR2 SVAAGI. Deletions cut 3 bases from V and 6 bases from J, with 17 bases between. This CDR3 contains 15 residues. The CDR3 DNA is TGTGCCAGCAGTTACGCGGCTGTACAGGATGCTGAAGCTTTCTTT. Translation: CASSYAAVQDAEAFF.

This clonotype appeared many times. The gene calls are TRBV5-1 and TRBJ1-1; D remains ambiguous. The CDR3 is 14 amino acids. The V gene's germline CDR1 is SGHRS and CDR2 YFSETQ. V lost 0 bases and J lost 0, with 6 bases in between. DNA of the CDR3: TGCGCCAGCAGCTTGGGGCTGATGAACACTGAAGCTTTCTTT. It encodes CASSLGLMNTEAFF.

The table lists this clonotype with many counts. The chain recombines TRBV20-1 with TRBJ2-3; 9 bases are shared with TRBD2. The CDR3 contains 14 residues. Trimming removed 6 bases from V and 3 bases from J; junction bases left unmatched: 7. The germline CDR1 and CDR2 sequences are DFQATT and SNEGSKA (reference sequence). The CDR3 sequence is CSARKSGRTDTQYF. The DNA for the CDR3 is TGCAGTGCCAGAAAGAGCGGGAGGACAGATACGCAGTATTTT.

With respect to this clonotype: With a much larger clone just one base away, this may be a read error. The chain combines TRBV6-5 with TRBJ1-1; D might be TRBD1 (6 bases). The CDR3 has 14 amino acids. Germline lookup yields CDR1 MNHEY and CDR2 SVGAGI. The V gene lost 3 bases and the J gene lost 6 bases, with 14 bases spanning the gap. The CDR3 coding sequence is TGTGCCAGCAGTTATACAGGGCCTCAGGCTGAAGCTTTCTTT. It is translated as CASSYTGPQAEAFF.

This clonotype was seen ten or more times. The genes are TRBV20-1 and TRBJ1-1; D is possibly TRBD1 (5 bases). V was clipped by 5 bases and J by 1 base, with 11 bases between them. Germline V gene lookup returns CDR1 DFQATT and CDR2 SNEGSKA (reference sequence). CDR3 length: 13 amino acids. The CDR3 coding sequence is TGCAGTGCTCCCCCGGACACGAACACTGAAGCTTTCTTT. Protein product: CSAPPDTNTEAFF.

This clonotype was counted at least ten times. This chain connects TRBV5-4 to TRBJ2-3; 12 bases are shared with TRBD2. Trimming at V came to 1 base and at J to 0 bases, leaving 9 bases not matched to a gene. In germline, CDR1 is SGHNT, CDR2 YYREEE (reference sequence). The CDR3 extends over 19 amino acids. CDR3 protein: CASSLSRRTSGASTDTQYF. For the CDR3, the DNA is TGTGCCAGCAGCTTGAGCAGGAGGACTAGCGGGGCTAGCACAGATACGCAGTATTTT.

Points on this clonotype: This likely came from a read error, as a far larger clone is one base away. V and J are TRBV7-8 and TRBJ2-2; tentative D call: TRBD1 (6 bases). The CDR3 contains 17 residues. Germline-derived CDR1 and CDR2 are SGHVS and FQNEAQ. V gave up 1 base and J gave up 4 bases, with 16 bases separating them. For the CDR3, the DNA is TGTGCCAGCAGCTTAGACGGACAGATCGCGGGCACCGGGGAGCTGTTTTTT. Protein product: CASSLDGQIAGTGELFF.

This clonotype was detected ten times or more. The CDR3 DNA is TGTGCCTGGAGTGTGGGGCTAGCGAGTAGCACAGATACGCAGTATTTT. Its translation: CAWSVGLASSTDTQYF. The chain carries TRBV30 and TRBJ2-3; tentative D call: TRBD2 (6 bases). With 0 bases removed from V and 0 bases from J, the gap between germline ends came to 13 bases. This CDR3 spans 16 amino acids. From germline, CDR1 is GTSNPN and CDR2 SVGIG (reference sequence).

Worth noting for this clonotype: This may be a read error, as it is one base from a much larger clone. V is TRBV5-6 and J is TRBJ1-6; D is ambiguous. There are 15 residues in the CDR3. Trimming took 2 bases from V and 7 from J, leaving 13 bases between them. Germline V CDR1 and CDR2: SGHDT, YYEEEE. CDR3 sequence reads: CASSFGRKRNSPLHF. The CDR3 bases are TGTGCCAGCAGCTTTGGTAGGAAGAGAAATTCACCCCTCCACTTT.

Many counts were recorded for this clonotype. The chain uses TRBV18 and TRBJ1-5, with 10 positions matching TRBD1. Germline CDR1 is KGHSH and CDR2 is LQKENI. CDR3 length: 15 amino acids. Trimming cost V 0 bases and J 5 bases; bases outside gene matches: 1. In nucleotides, the CDR3 is TGTGCCAGCTCACCACCCGGGACAGGGGATCAGCCCCAGCATTTT. Residues: CASSPPGTGDQPQHF.

The sample holds many counts of this clonotype. The chain carries TRBV28 and TRBJ1-4; D remains ambiguous. This CDR3 is built from 12 residues. V was shortened by 5 bases and J by 7 bases, with 8 bases between the two germline ends. Germline CDR1 MDHEN, CDR2 SYDVKM. In DNA form, the CDR3 reads TGTGCCAGCAGTCTATTCGGTGAAAAACTGTTTTTT. Its translation: CASSLFGEKLFF.

This clonotype was counted once. V is TRBV19 and J is TRBJ1-2; D remains unclear. Germline assignment: CDR1 LNHDA and CDR2 SQIVND (reference sequence). The CDR3 is 16 residues long. V lost 6 bases to trimming and J lost 1 base, with 18 bases between them. The CDR3 DNA is TGTGCCAGTAGCCCCCTCGGGATCGACAATAACTATGGCTACACCTTC. Translation gives CASSPLGIDNNYGYTF.

This clonotype appeared many times. The rearrangement joins TRBV3-1 to TRBJ2-7; D is unresolved. Germline V lookup: CDR1 LGHDT, CDR2 YNNKEL (reference sequence). The CDR3 extends over 16 amino acids. Trimming stripped 0 bases from V and 0 bases from J, with 12 bases between. CDR3 DNA sequence: TGTGCCAGCAGCCAAGATCCTATAAGTGGCTCCTACGAGCAGTACTTC. Encoded protein: CASSQDPISGSYEQYF.

There are many counts of this clonotype. V usage is TRBV12-3 or TRBV12-4 and J usage is TRBJ1-1; D not resolved. This CDR3 contains 13 residues. The V end was cut by 3 bases, the J end by 7 bases, with 12 bases between. The CDR3 loop is CASSFNRGGEAFF. Written as DNA, the CDR3 is TGTGCCAGCAGTTTCAACCGCGGTGGTGAAGCTTTCTTT.

This clonotype was counted many times. The genes are TRBV7-9 and TRBJ1-4; D not resolved. The V gene lost 1 base and the J gene lost 6 bases, with 9 bases spanning the gap. Per the germline V gene, CDR1 is SEHNR and CDR2 is FQNEAQ (reference sequence). The CDR3 loop spans 14 amino acids. This CDR3 reads CASSLGVVDEKLFF. The CDR3 DNA sequence: TGTGCCAGCAGCTTAGGGGTAGTGGATGAAAAACTGTTTTTT.

This clonotype was counted ten times or more. The rearrangement links TRBV4-1 to TRBJ1-4, with D tentatively TRBD1 (6 bases). The CDR3 covers 14 residues. V lost 4 bases to trimming and J lost 5 bases, with 11 bases between them. Germline V gene sequence: CDR1 MGHRA, CDR2 YSYEKL. The CDR3 DNA is TGCGCCAGCAGCCCGCCCGGACAGAATGAAAAACTGTTTTTT. Encoded protein: CASSPPGQNEKLFF.